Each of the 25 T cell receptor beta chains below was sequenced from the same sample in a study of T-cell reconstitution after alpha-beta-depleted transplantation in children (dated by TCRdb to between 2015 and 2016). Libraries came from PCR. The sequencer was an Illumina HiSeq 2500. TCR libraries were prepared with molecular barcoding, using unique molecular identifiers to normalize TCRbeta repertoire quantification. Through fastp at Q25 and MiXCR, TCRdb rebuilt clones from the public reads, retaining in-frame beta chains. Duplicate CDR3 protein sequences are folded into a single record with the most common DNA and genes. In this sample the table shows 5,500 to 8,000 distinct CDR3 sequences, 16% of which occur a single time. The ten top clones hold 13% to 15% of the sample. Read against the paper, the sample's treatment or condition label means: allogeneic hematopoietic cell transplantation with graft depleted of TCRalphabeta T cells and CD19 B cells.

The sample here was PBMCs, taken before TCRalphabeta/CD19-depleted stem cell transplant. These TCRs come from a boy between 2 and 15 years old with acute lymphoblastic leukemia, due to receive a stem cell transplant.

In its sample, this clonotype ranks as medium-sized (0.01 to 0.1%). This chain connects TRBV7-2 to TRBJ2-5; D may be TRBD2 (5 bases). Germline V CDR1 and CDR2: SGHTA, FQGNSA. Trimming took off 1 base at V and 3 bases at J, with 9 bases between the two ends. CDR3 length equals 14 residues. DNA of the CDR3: TGTGCCAGCAGCTTAGTATCGGGGAAAGAGACCCAGTACTTC. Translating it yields CASSLVSGKETQYF.

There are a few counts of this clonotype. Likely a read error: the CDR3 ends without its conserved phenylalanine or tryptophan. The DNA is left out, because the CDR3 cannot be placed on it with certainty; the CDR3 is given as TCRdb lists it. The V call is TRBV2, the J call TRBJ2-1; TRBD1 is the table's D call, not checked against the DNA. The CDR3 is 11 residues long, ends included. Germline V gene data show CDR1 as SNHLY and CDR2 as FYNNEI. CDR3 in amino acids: CASSDWVLGGS.

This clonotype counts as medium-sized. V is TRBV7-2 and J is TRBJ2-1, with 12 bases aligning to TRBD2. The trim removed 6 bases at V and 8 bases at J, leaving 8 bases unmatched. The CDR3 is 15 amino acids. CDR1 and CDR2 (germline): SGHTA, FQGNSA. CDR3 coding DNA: TGTGCCAGCAGTCGTCTAGCGGGGGGGCCGGATGAGCAGTTCTTC. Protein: CASSRLAGGPDEQFF.

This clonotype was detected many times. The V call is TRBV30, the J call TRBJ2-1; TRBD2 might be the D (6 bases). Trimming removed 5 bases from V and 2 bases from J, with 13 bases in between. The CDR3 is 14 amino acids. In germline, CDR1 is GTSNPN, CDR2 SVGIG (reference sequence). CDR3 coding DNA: TGTGCCTGGGCCCCAGGGAGGCCCTACAATGAGCAGTTCTTC. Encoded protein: CAWAPGRPYNEQFF. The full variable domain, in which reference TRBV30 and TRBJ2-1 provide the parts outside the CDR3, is SQTIHQWPATLVQPVGSPLSLECTVEGTSNPNLYWYRQAAGRGLQLLFYSVGIGQISSEVPQNLSASRPQDRQFILSSKKLLLSDSGFYLCAWAPGRPYNEQFFGPGTRLTVL.

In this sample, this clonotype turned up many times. The CDR3 spells CASSASRDRVTGANVLTF. The CDR3 bases are TGTGCCAGCAGCGCGAGCCGGGACCGGGTAACTGGGGCCAACGTCCTGACTTTC. The V gene is TRBV9, the J gene TRBJ2-6; either TRBD1 or TRBD2 may fit D (5 bases each). Germline-derived CDR1 and CDR2 are SGDLS and YYNGEE. V lost 3 bases to trimming and J lost 2 bases, with 18 bases between them. This CDR3 has 18 residues.

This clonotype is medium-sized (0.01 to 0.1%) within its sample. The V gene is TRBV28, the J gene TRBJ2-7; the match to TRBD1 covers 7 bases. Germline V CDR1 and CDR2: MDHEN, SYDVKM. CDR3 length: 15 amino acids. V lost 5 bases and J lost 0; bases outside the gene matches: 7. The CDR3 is CASSRYGTASYEQYF. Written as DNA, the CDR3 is TGTGCCAGCAGTCGGTACGGGACAGCCTCCTACGAGCAGTACTTC.

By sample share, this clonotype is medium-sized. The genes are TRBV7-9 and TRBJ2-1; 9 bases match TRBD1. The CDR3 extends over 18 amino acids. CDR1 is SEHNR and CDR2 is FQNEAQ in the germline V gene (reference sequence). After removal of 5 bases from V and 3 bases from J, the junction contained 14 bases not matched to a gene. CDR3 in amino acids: CASSPYRGLSLLYNEQFF. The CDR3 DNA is TGTGCCAGCAGCCCCTACAGGGGGCTCAGCCTCCTCTACAATGAGCAGTTCTTC.

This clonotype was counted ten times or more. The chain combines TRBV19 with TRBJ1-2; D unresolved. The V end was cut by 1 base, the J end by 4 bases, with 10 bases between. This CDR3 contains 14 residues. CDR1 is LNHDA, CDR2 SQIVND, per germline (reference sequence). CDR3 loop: CASSIAGASYGYTF. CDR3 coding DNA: TGTGCCAGTAGTATAGCCGGAGCAAGCTATGGCTACACCTTC. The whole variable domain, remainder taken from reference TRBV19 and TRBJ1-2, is DGGITQSPKYLFRKEGQNVTLSCEQNLNHDAMYWYRQDPGQGLRLIYYSQIVNDFQKGDIAEGYSVSREKKESFPLTVTSAQKNPTAFYLCASSIAGASYGYTFGSGTRLTVV.

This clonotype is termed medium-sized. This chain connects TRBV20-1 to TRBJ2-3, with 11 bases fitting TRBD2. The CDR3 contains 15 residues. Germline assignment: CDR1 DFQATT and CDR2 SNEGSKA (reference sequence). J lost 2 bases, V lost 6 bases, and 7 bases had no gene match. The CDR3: CSALAGEFVTDTQYF. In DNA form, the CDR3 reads TGCAGTGCACTAGCGGGGGAGTTCGTCACAGATACGCAGTATTTT.

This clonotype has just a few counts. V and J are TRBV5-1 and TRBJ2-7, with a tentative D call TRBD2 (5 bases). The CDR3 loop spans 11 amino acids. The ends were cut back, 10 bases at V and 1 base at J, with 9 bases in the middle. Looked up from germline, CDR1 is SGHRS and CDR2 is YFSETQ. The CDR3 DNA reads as TGCGCCCTACCGGGATCCTACGAGCAGTACTTC. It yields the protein CALPGSYEQYF.

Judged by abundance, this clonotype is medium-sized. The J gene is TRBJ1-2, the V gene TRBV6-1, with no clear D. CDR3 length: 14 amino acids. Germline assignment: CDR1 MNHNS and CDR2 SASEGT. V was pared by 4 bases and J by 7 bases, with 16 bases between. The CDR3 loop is CASSGYGNRGGYTF. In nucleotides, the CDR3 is TGTGCCAGCAGTGGGTACGGCAATCGGGGTGGCTACACCTTC.

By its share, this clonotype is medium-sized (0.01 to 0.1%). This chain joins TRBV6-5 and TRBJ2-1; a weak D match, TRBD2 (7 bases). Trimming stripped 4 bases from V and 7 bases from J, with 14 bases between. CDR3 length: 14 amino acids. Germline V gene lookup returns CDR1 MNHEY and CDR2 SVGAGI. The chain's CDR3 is CASSWGGPRNEQFF. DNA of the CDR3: TGTGCCAGCAGTTGGGGGGGGCCACGGAATGAGCAGTTCTTC.

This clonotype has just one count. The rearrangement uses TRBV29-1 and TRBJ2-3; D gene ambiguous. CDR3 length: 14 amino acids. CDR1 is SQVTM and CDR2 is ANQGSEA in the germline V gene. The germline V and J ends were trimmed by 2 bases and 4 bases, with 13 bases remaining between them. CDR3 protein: CSVEQYQVPDTQYF. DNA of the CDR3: TGCAGCGTTGAACAATACCAAGTCCCAGATACGCAGTATTTT.

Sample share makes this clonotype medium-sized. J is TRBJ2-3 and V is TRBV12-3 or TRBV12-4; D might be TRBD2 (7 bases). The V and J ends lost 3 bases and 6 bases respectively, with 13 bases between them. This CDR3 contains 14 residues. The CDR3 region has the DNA TGTGCCAGCAGTTTCATGCGGGGGCGGGATACGCAGTATTTT. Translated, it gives CASSFMRGRDTQYF.

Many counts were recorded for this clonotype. The CDR3, as DNA: TGTGCCAGCAGTCCCGCGAGGGGGCGTTGGGAGACCCAGTACTTC. The encoded protein is CASSPARGRWETQYF. The rearrangement links TRBV27 to TRBJ2-5, with 7 bases that match TRBD1. Trimming took 5 bases from V and 5 from J; bases not matched to a gene: 11. The CDR3 length is 15 residues. Germline assignment: CDR1 MNHEY and CDR2 SMNVEV (reference sequence).

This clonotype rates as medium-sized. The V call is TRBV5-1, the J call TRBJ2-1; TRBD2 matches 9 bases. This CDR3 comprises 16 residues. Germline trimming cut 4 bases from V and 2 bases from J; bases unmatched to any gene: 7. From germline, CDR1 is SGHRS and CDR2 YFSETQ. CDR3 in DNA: TGCGCCAGCAGCCCGCCTAGCGGGGAAGCCTACAATGAGCAGTTCTTC. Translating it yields CASSPPSGEAYNEQFF.

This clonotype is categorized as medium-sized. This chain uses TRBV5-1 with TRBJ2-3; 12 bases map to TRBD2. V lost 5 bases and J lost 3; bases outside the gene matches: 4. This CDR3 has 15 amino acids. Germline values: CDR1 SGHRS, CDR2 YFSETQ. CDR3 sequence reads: CASRNLAGGTDTQYF. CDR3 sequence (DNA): TGCGCCAGCAGGAACCTAGCGGGGGGGACAGATACGCAGTATTTT.

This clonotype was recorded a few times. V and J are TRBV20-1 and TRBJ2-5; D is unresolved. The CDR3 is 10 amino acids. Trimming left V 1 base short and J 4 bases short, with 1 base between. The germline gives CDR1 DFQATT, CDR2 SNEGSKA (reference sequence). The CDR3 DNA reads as TGCAGTGCTAGAGCAGAGACCCAGTACTTC. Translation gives CSARAETQYF.

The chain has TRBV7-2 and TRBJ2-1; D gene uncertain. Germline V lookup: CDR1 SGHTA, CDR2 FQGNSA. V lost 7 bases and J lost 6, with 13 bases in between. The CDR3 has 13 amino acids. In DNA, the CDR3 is TGTGCCAGCACCTCTAGGAGAGGCAATGAGCAGTTCTTC. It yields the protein CASTSRRGNEQFF.

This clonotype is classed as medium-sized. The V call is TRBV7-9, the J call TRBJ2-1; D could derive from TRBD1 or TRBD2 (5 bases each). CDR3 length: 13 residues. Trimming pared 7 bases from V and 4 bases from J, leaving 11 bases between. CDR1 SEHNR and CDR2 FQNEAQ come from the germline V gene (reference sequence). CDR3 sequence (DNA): TGTGCCAGCAATTCCGAGGGGTACAATGAGCAGTTCTTC. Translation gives CASNSEGYNEQFF. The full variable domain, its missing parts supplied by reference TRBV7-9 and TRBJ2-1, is DTGVSQNPRHKITKRGQNVTFRCDPISEHNRLYWYRQTLGQGPEFLTYFQNEAQLEKSRLLSDRFSAERPKGSFSTLEIQRTEQGDSAMYLCASNSEGYNEQFFGPGTRLTVL.

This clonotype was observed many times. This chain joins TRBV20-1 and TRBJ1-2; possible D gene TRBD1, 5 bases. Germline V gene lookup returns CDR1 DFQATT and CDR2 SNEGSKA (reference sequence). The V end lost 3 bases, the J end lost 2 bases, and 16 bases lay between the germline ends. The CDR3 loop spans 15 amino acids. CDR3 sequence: CSARGGLKENYGYTF. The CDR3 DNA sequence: TGCAGTGCTAGGGGGGGACTTAAAGAGAACTATGGCTACACCTTC.

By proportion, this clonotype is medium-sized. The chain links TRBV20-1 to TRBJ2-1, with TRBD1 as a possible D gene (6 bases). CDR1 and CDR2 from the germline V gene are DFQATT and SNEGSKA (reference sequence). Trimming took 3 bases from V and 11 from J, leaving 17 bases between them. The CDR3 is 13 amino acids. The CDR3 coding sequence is TGCAGTGCTAGGCCCCTAGTCCAGGGGCAGCAGTTCTTC. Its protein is CSARPLVQGQQFF.

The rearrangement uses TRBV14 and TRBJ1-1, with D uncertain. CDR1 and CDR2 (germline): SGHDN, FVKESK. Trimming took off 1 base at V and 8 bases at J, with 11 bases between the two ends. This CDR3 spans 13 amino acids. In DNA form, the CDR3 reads TGTGCCAGCAGCCAAGCCACCCGGTCGGAAGCTTTCTTT. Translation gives CASSQATRSEAFF.

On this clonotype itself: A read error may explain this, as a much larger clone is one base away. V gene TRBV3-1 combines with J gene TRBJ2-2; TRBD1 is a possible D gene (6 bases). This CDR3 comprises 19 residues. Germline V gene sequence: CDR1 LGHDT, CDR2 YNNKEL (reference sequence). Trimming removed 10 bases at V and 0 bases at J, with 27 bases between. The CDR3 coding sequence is TGTGCCATCAGTTCGGCCAAACAGGGAGTGAAAACGAACACCGGGGAGCTGTTTTTT. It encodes CAISSAKQGVKTNTGELFF.

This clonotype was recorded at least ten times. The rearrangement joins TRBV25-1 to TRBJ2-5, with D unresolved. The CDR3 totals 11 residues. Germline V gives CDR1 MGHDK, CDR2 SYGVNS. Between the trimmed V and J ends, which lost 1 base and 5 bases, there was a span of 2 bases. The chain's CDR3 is CASSESETQYF. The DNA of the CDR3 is TGTGCCAGCAGTGAATCTGAGACCCAGTACTTC.